This T cell receptor (beta chain) was observed in a study of T cells in Graves' hyperthyroidism and ophthalmopathy. RNA transcripts were the template for amplifying TCR beta CDR3 regions. The HTBI primer set was used in a first-round RT-PCR of the TCR CDR3. TCRdb reprocessed the multiplex PCR reads via MiXCR and lists one record per CDR3 protein. This table holds hundreds of thousands of distinct CDR3 sequences, around 15% found once. This clonotype was seen many times. From germline, CDR1 is SGHVS and CDR2 FQNEAQ. This CDR3 is 14 amino acids long. V lost 2 bases, J lost 4 bases, and 11 bases lay in between.

V gene TRBV7-8 combines with J gene TRBJ1-1; D is undetermined. The TCR comes from a woman aged 25-40 years with Graves' hyperthyroidism. The sequenced sample consisted of blood. Here the CDR3 DNA reads TGTGCCAGCAGCTTACTACCCCGGGGCACTGAAGCTTTCTTT. It yields the protein CASSLLPRGTEAFF.